This is a list of T cell receptor beta chains from one sample in a study of T cell responses to AZD1222 COVID-19 vaccine. TCRdb's copy holds only in-frame clones and misses some; the assay was immunoSEQ multiplex PCR. The sample carries fewer than 150,000 clones, around 93% recorded once. The starting material was peripheral blood, obtained 28 days after the second AZD1222 dose. Every receptor here comes from an adult who received the AZD1222 COVID-19 vaccine. CDR3s include the opening cysteine and the closing phenylalanine or tryptophan. A row's size may be missing; if present it is once, few, many or a size class.

abundance	v_gene	j_gene	CDR3aa
-	TRBV5-1	TRBJ1-2	CASSSWANYGYTF
-	TRBV30	TRBJ2-2	CAYSNLLRTGELFF
-	TRBV2	TRBJ2-2	CARRQGSNTGELFF
-	TRBV7-2	TRBJ1-5	CASSLGLDQPQHF
-	TRBV2	TRBJ1-2	CASSPTQTGHGYTF
-	TRBV18	TRBJ1-1	CASSPRNTEAFF
-	TRBV19	TRBJ2-1	CASSIGTDNEQFF
-	TRBV6-6	TRBJ1-2	CASSSSGDPGGYTF
-	TRBV7-9	TRBJ1-5	CASSDSREGAQPQHF
-	TRBV9	TRBJ2-5	CASSSAGGTGTQYF
-	TRBV28	TRBJ1-4	CASSRPPGGRGEKLFF
-	TRBV27	TRBJ1-4	CASSKTGTGGVREKLFF
-	TRBV14	TRBJ1-2	CASSPDVSYGYTF
few	TRBV5-4	TRBJ1-1	CASSPAGVTEAFF
-	TRBV2	TRBJ1-1	CASTQNTEAFF
-	TRBV7-9	TRBJ1-3	CASSLRSSSAGNTIYF
-	TRBV29-1	TRBJ1-3	CSVVPRDSGNTIYF
-	TRBV5-4	TRBJ2-1	CASSEGTSIYNEQFF
-	TRBV7-9	TRBJ1-1	CASSGIGEEAFF
-	TRBV9	TRBJ2-1	CASSVEGDGGNEQFF
-	TRBV5-4	TRBJ2-1	CASSSPTSSYNEQFF
-	TRBV9	TRBJ2-2	CASLGTGNTGELFF
-	TRBV19	TRBJ2-2	CASTGGAGELFF
once	TRBV5-8	TRBJ2-1	CASSPMTSPYNEQFF
-	TRBV7-9	TRBJ1-2	CASSLGQGANYGYTF
few	TRBV5-4	TRBJ1-6	CASRTLGGSYNSPLHF
-	TRBV21-1	TRBJ2-3	CATPDTQYF
-	TRBV5-4	TRBJ1-1	CASSVQAGAEAFF
-	TRBV9	TRBJ2-7	CASSVGVGQEQYF
-	TRBV19	TRBJ1-1	CASSIGAVVEAFF
-	TRBV5-7	TRBJ1-5	CASSLPLTGGNQPQHF
-	TRBV7-3	TRBJ2-5	CASSTTGALIETQYF
-	TRBV9	TRBJ1-1	CASSVSGGNTEAFF
-	TRBV19	TRBJ1-2	CASSIAYPGGYGYTF
-	TRBV27	TRBJ2-1	CASSLLPGVGEQFF
-	TRBV19	TRBJ1-6	CASTRGAYNSPLHF
-	TRBV9	TRBJ2-7	CASSVQGASRYEQYF
-	TRBV21-1	TRBJ1-5	CASSKEWGARSNQPQHF
-	TRBV4-2	TRBJ2-7	CASSHLQDLSIYEQYF
once	TRBV28	TRBJ1-2	CASSSVRDGYTF
-	TRBV28	TRBJ1-2	CASSLGRGINYGYTF
-	TRBV7-3	TRBJ2-1	CASSSGLAGGHEQFF
-	TRBV7-7	TRBJ2-2	CASSSRTVNTGELFF
-	TRBV5-8	TRBJ2-2	CASSLVYTGELFF
-	TRBV27	TRBJ1-4	CASSWTGDENEKLFF
-	TRBV7-9	TRBJ2-1	CASSLLRDNEQFF
-	TRBV5-5	TRBJ2-5	CASSLGAGGETQYF
large	TRBV4-2	TRBJ2-3	CASSQDRGRGADTQYF
-	TRBV20-1	TRBJ2-5	CSAREETQYF
-	TRBV5-1	TRBJ2-7	CASTRDRGSYEQYF
-	TRBV7-2	TRBJ1-2	CASSSQNGYGYTF
-	TRBV9	TRBJ2-3	CASSVAPTRIQDTQYF